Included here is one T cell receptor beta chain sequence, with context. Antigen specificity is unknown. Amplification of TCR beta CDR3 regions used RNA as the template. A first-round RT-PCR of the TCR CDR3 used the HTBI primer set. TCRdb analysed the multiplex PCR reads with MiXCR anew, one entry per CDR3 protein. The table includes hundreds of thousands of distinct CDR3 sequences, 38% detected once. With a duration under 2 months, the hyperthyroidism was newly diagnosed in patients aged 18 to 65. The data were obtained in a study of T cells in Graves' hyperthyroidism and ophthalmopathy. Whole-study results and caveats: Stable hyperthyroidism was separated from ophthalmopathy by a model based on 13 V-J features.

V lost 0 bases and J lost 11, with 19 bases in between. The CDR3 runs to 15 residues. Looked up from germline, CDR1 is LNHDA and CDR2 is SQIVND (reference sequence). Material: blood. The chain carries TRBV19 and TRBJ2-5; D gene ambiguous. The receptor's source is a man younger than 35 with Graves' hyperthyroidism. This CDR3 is CASSIEDGGRPWQYF. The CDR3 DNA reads TGTGCCAGTAGTATAGAGGATGGTGGGCGCCCCTGGCAGTACTTC. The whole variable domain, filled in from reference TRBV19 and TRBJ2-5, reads DGGITQSPKYLFRKEGQNVTLSCEQNLNHDAMYWYRQDPGQGLRLIYYSQIVNDFQKGDIAEGYSVSREKKESFPLTVTSAQKNPTAFYLCASSIEDGGRPWQYFGPGTRLLVL.